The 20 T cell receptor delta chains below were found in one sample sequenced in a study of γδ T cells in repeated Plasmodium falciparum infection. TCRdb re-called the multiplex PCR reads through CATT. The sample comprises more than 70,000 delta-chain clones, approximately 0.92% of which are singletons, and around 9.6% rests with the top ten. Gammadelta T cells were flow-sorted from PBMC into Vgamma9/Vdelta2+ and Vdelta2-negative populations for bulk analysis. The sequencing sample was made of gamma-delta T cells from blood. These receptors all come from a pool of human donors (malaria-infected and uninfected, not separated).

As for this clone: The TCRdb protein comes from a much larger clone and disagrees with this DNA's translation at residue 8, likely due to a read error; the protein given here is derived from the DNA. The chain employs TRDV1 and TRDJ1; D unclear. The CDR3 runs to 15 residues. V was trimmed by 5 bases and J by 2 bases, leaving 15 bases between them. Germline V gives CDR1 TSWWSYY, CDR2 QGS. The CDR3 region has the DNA TGTGCTCTTGGGAACAGGGTGCCGGCAACCGATAAACTCATCTTT. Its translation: CALGNRVPATDKLIF.

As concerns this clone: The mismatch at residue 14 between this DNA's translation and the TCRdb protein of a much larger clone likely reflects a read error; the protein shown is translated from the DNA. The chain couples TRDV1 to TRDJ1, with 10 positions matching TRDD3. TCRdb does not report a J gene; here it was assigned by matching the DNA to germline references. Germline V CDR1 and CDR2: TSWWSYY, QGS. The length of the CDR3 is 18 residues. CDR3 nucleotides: TGTGCTCTTGGGGAACTAGAACTGGGGGATTTATACACCGGTAAACTCATCTTT. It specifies CALGELELGDLYTGKLIF.

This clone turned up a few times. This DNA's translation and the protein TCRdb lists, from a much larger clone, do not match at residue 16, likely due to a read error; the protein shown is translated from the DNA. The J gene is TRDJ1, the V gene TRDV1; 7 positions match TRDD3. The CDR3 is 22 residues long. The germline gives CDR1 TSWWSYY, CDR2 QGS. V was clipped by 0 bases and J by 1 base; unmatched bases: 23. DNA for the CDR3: TGTGCTCTTGGGGAACTCAAGGTACCTACTGGGGATAAGCCCGGGGGCACCGATAAACTCATCTTT. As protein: CALGELKVPTGDKPGGTDKLIF.

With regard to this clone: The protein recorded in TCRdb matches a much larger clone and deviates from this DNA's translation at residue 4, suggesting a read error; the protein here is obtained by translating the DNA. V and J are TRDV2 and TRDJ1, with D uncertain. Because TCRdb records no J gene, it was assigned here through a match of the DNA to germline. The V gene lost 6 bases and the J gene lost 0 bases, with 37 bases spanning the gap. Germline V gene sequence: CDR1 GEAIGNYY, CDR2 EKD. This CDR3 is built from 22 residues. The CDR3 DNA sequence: TGTGCCTGTAACAGGCTGAAGACCTCCTTTCCGACCGGATTACCCTACACCGATAAACTCATCTTT. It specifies CACNRLKTSFPTGLPYTDKLIF.

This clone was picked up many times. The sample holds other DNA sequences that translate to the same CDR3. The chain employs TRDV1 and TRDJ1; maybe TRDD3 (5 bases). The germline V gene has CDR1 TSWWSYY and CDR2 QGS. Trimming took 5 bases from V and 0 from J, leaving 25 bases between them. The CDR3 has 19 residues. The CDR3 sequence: CALGHTSSWVVLYTDKLIF. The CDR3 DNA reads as TGTGCTCTTGGGCATACTTCAAGCTGGGTGGTTCTGTACACCGATAAACTCATCTTT.

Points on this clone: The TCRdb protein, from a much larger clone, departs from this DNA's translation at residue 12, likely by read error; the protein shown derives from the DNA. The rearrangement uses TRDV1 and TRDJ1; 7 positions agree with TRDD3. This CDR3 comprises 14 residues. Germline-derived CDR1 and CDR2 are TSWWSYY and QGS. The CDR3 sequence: CALVWGAHTDKPIF. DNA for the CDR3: TGTGCTCTTGTCTGGGGGGCGCACACCGATAAACCCATCTTT.

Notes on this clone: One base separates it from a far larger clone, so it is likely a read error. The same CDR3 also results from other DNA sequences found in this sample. This CDR3 is CACDTAAITDKLIF. The CDR3 region has the DNA TGTGCCTGTGACACGGCCGCGATCACCGATAAACTCATCTTT. This chain connects TRDV2 to TRDJ1; D remains ambiguous. TCRdb carries no J gene annotation; the J gene was assigned here by matching the DNA with germline. Trimming took 1 base from V and 1 from J, leaving 9 bases between them. Germline-derived CDR1 and CDR2 are GEAIGNYY and EKD. The CDR3 consists of 14 residues.

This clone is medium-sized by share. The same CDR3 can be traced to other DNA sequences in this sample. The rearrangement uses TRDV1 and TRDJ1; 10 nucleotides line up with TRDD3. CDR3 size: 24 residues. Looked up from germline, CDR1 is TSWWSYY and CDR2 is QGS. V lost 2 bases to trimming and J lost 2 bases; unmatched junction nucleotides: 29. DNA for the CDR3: TGTGCTCTTGGGGAAAGAGTATGGCCTACCGGGGGATACGCCAGGGAAGGGAGGACCGATAAACTCATCTTT. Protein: CALGERVWPTGGYAREGRTDKLIF.

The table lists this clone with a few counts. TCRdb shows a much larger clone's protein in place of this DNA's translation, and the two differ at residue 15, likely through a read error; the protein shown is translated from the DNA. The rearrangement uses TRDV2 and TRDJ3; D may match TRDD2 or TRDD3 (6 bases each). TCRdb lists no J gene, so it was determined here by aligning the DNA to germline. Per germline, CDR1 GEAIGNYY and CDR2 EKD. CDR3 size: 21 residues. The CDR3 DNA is TGTGCCTGTGACACCGTTTCCCCTTCCCGGGGATTCTCCTGGGGCACCCGACAGATGTTTTTC. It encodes CACDTVSPSRGFSWGTRQMFF.

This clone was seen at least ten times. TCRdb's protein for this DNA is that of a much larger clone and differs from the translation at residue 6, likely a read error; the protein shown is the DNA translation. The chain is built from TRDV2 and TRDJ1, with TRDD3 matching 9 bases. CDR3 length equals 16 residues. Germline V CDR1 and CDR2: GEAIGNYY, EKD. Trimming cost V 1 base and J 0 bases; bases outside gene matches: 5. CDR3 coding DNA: TGTGCCTGTGACACGATAGGGGATACGGACACCGATAAACTCATCTTT. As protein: CACDTIGDTDTDKLIF.

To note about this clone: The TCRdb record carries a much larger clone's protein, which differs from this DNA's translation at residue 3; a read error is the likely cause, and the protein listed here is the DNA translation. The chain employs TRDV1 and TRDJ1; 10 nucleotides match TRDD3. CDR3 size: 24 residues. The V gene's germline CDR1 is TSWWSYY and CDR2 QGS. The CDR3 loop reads CAHGESPTSSMYWGITPHTDKLIF. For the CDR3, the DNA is TGTGCTCATGGGGAATCCCCAACCTCCTCGATGTACTGGGGGATCACCCCTCACACCGATAAACTCATCTTT.

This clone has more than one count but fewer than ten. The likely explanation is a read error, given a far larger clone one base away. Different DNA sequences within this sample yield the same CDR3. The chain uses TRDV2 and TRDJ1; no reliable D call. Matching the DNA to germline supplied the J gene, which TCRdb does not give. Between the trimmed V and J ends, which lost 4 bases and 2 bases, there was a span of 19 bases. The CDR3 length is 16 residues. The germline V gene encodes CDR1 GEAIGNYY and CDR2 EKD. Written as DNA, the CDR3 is TGTGCCTGTGATTCGCGTAACCCTAGGAGAACCGATAAACTCATCTTT. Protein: CACDSRNPRRTDKLIF.

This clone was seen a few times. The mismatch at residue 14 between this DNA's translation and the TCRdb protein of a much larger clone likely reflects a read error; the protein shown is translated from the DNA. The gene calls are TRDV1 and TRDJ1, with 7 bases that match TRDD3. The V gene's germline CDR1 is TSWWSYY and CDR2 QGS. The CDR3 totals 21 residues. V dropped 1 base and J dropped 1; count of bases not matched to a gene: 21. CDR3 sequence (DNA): TGTGCTCTTGGGGAACCCACTCCGATACTGGGGACGCGAAATGGCACCGATAAACTCATCTTT. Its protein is CALGEPTPILGTRNGTDKLIF.

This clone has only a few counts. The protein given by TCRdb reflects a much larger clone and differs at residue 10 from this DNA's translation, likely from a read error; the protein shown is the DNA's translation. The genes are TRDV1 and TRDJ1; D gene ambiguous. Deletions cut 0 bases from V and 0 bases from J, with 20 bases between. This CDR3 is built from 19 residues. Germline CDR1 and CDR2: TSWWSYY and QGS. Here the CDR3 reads CALGELKVTAVRYTDKLIF. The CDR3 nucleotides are TGTGCTCTTGGGGAACTAAAGGTGACTGCTGTTCGGTACACCGATAAACTCATCTTT.

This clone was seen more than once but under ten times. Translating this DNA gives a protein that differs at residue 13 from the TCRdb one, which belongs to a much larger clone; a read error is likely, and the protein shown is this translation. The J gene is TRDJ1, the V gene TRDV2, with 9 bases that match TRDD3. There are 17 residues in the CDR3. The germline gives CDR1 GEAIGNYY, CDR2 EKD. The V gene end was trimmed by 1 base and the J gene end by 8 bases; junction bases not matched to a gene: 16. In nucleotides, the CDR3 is TGTGCCTGTGACACTATACGGCGGGGATACGAAGGCGAGAAACTCATCTTT. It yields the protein CACDTIRRGYEGEKLIF.

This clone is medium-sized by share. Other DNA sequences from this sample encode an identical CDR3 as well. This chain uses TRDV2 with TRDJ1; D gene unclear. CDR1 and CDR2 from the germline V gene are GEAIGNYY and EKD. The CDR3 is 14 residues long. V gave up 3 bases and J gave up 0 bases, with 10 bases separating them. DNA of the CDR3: TGTGCCTGTGACCGACTTGAGTACACCGATAAACTCATCTTT. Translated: CACDRLEYTDKLIF.

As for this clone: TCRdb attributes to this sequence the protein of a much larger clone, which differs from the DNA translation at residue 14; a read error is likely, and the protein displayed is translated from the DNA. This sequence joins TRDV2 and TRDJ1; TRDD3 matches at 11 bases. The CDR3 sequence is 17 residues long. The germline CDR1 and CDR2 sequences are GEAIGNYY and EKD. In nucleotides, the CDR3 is TGTGCCTGTGACACGTTACTGGGGGATATTTGGTCCGATGAACTCATCTTT. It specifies CACDTLLGDIWSDELIF.

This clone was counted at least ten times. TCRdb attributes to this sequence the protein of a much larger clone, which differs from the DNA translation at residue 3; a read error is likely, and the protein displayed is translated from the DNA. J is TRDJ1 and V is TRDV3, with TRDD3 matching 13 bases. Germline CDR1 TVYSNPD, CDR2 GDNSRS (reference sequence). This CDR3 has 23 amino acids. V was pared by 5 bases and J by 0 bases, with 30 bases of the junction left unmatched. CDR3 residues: CALPTGFPRPHWGIRSYTDKLIF. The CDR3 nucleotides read TGTGCCCTCCCCACCGGGTTCCCGAGGCCCCACTGGGGGATACGCTCGTACACCGATAAACTCATCTTT. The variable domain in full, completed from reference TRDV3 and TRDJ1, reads CDKVTQSSPDQTVASGSEVVLLCTYDTVYSNPDLFWYRIRPDYSFQFVFYGDNSRSEGADFTQGRFSVKHILTQKAFHLVISPVRTEDSATYYCALPTGFPRPHWGIRSYTDKLIFGKGTRVTVEP.

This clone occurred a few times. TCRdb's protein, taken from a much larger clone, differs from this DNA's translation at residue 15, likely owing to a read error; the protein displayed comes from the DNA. The CDR3 sequence is CALGELAYTRGSWDARQMFF. The CDR3 DNA follows: TGTGCTCTTGGGGAACTAGCGTATACCAGGGGATCCTGGGACGCCCGACAGATGTTTTTC. The V gene is TRDV1, the J gene TRDJ3; a weak D match, TRDD3 (6 bases). TCRdb leaves out the J gene; it was filled in here by matching the DNA to germline. This CDR3 is built from 20 residues. The germline V gene encodes CDR1 TSWWSYY and CDR2 QGS.

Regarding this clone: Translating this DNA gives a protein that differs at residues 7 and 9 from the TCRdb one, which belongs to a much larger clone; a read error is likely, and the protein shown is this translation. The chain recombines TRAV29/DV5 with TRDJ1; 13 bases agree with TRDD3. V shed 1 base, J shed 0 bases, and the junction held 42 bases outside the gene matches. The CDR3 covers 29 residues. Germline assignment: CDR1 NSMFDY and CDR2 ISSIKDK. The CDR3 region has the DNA TGTGCAGCAAGCTCTGGCACTTTTTCTATACCGTACTGGGGGATACGCGTATTGTGGAATTGTAAGTACACCGATAAACTCATCTTT. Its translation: CAASSGTFSIPYWGIRVLWNCKYTDKLIF. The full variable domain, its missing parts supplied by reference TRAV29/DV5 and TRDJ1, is DQQVKQNSPSLSVQEGRISILNCDYTNSMFDYFLWYKKYPAEGPTFLISISSIKDKNEDGRFTVFLNKSAKHLSLHIVPSQPGDSAVYFCAASSGTFSIPYWGIRVLWNCKYTDKLIFGKGTRVTVEP.